This T cell receptor beta chain was captured by sequencing in a study of cytomegalovirus exposure and HLA in healthy donors. The germline CDR1 and CDR2 sequences are SGDLS and YYNGEE. V dropped 3 bases and J dropped 2 bases, with 18 bases sitting between them. The CDR3 runs to 16 residues. Points on this clone: The target antigen is unknown.

Study-wide results and caveats: In vitro confirmation showed three CMV-associated chains to be CMV antigen specific.

Though nominally healthy at sampling, donors likely had unrecorded immune exposures. The PCR contained 60 Vbeta and 13 Jbeta primers. Profiling relied on immunoSEQ multiplex PCR, and the TCRdb table lists in-frame clones only, not all of them. This sample has more than 150,000 clones, with 80% to 90% found just once. The receptor's source is a man aged 18 to 30 in good health and CMV-seropositive. Specimen: PBMCs. This chain links TRBV9 with TRBJ2-7; D might be TRBD1 (7 bases). CDR3 in amino acids: CASSGQGGVIPYEQYF. The DNA for the CDR3 is TGTGCCAGCAGCGGGCAGGGGGGCGTCATCCCCTACGAGCAGTACTTC.